A single sample gave rise to the 22 T cell receptor beta chains below, sequenced in a study of cytotoxic CD8 clonotypes in ibrutinib-treated CLL. Assay used: immunoSEQ multiplex PCR; TCRdb lists only in-frame clones, some missing. The sample contains approximately 130,000 clones, about 85% of which appear only once. The source material was PBMCs, sampled after 24 months of ibrutinib treatment. Receptors originate from a human donor with chronic lymphocytic leukemia.

Comments on this clone: This CDR3 is also generated by other DNA sequences in the sample. DNA of the CDR3: TGCAGCGTTGGGGGACAGGGGTTCTACAATGAGCAGTTCTTC. Residues: CSVGGQGFYNEQFF. The chain links TRBV29-1 to TRBJ2-1, with TRBD1 identical over 10 bases. The CDR3 has 14 residues. Trimming at V came to 4 bases and at J to 3 bases, leaving 3 bases not matched to a gene. CDR1 SQVTM and CDR2 ANQGSEA come from the germline V gene.

The chain links TRBV2 to TRBJ2-4; a weak D match, TRBD1 (5 bases). V lost 5 bases, J lost 10 bases, and 18 bases lay in between. CDR1 and CDR2 from the germline V gene are SNHLY and FYNNEI. This CDR3 is 14 amino acids long. CDR3 sequence (DNA): TGTGCCAGCAGTCGCGACAGAGGCTCCCCAATTCAGTACTTC. This gives the protein CASSRDRGSPIQYF. Based on the CDR3 plus reference TRBV2 and TRBJ2-4, the full variable domain is EPEVTQTPSHQVTQMGQEVILRCVPISNHLYFYWYRQILGQKVEFLVSFYNNEISEKSEIFDDQFSVERPDGSNFTLKIRSTKLEDSAMYFCASSRDRGSPIQYFGAGTRLSVL.

V usage is TRBV4-3 and J usage is TRBJ2-7; 10 nucleotides match TRBD1. CDR1 and CDR2 from the germline V gene are LGHNA and YSLEER. V gave up 4 bases and J gave up 4 bases; unmatched junction bases: 10. This CDR3 spans 16 amino acids. CDR3 region: CASSPGPGTGVYEQYF. In DNA form, the CDR3 reads TGCGCCAGCAGCCCGGGGCCCGGGACAGGGGTTTACGAGCAGTACTTC.

The rearrangement joins TRBV11-3 to TRBJ2-7; 7 bases are a match to TRBD1. This CDR3 region has 14 residues. The germline CDR1 and CDR2 sequences are SGHNT and YENEEA. With 5 bases clipped from V and 4 bases from J, the junction kept 8 bases outside the gene matches. The chain's CDR3 is CASSPRQGTYEQYF. CDR3 DNA: TGTGCCAGCAGCCCCAGACAGGGTACTTACGAGCAGTACTTC.

CDR3 sequence: CASSYSVRGRGEQFF. The DNA for the CDR3 is TGTGCCAGCAGTTACTCGGTCAGGGGGCGAGGTGAGCAGTTCTTC. The rearrangement uses TRBV6-6 and TRBJ2-1; 8 bases agree with TRBD1. Germline CDR1 reads MNHNY; CDR2 reads SVGAGI (reference sequence). The CDR3 spans 15 residues. V was pared by 0 bases and J by 9 bases, with 7 bases of the junction left unmatched.

This clone came up many times. The chain employs TRBV27 and TRBJ1-1; no clear D gene. Trimming stripped 2 bases from V and 4 bases from J, with 8 bases between. CDR1 MNHEY and CDR2 SMNVEV come from the germline V gene (reference sequence). The CDR3 spans 13 residues. CDR3 loop: CASSLASGTEAFF. DNA for the CDR3: TGTGCCAGCAGTTTAGCCTCCGGCACTGAAGCTTTCTTT.

This clone was detected a few times. The CDR3 sequence is CASRRTGAPNQPQHF. The CDR3 nucleotides are TGTGCCAGCAGGAGAACAGGGGCTCCTAATCAGCCCCAGCATTTT. The rearrangement uses TRBV2 and TRBJ1-5; 7 bases line up with TRBD1. The CDR3 runs 15 residues. The V and J ends lost 6 bases and 4 bases, in that order; junction bases with no gene match: 9. Germline CDR1 SNHLY, CDR2 FYNNEI.

This chain joins TRBV5-1 and TRBJ1-4, with 8 bases lining up with TRBD1. V was clipped by 4 bases and J by 8 bases; unmatched bases: 10. CDR1 is SGHRS, CDR2 YFSETQ, per germline. The CDR3 has 15 amino acids. The CDR3 loop reads CASSLSGTGTEKLFF. The CDR3 nucleotides read TGCGCCAGCAGCCTTTCCGGGACAGGAACGGAAAAACTGTTTTTT.

V usage is TRBV7-2 and J usage is TRBJ2-2; the match to TRBD1 covers 11 bases. Per germline, CDR1 SGHTA and CDR2 FQGNSA. CDR3 length equals 18 residues. V shed 1 base and J 5 bases; nucleotides not matched to a gene: 9. CDR3 loop: CASSLDWTGGFVTGELFF. The DNA of the CDR3 is TGTGCCAGCAGCTTAGATTGGACAGGGGGCTTCGTTACCGGGGAGCTGTTTTTT.

This sequence joins TRBV27 and TRBJ1-4; perhaps TRBD1 as D (5 bases). The CDR3 totals 16 residues. V was pared by 4 bases and J by 0 bases, with 12 bases between. The V gene's germline CDR1 is MNHEY and CDR2 SMNVEV (reference sequence). The CDR3 bases are TGTGCCAGCAGTTCGACAGTAGTTGCAACTAATGAAAAACTGTTTTTT. Residues: CASSSTVVATNEKLFF. Variable domain in full (rest from reference TRBV27 and TRBJ1-4): EAQVTQNPRYLITVTGKKLTVTCSQNMNHEYMSWYRQDPGLGLRQIYYSMNVEVTDKGDVPEGYKVSRKEKRNFPLILESPSPNQTSLYFCASSSTVVATNEKLFFGSGTQLSVL.

This clone was counted a few times. The chain has TRBV9 and TRBJ1-4; the D gene is possibly TRBD1 (5 bases). Germline assignment: CDR1 SGDLS and CDR2 YYNGEE. The CDR3 spans 15 residues. Trimming took 0 bases from V and 4 from J, leaving 10 bases between them. CDR3 residues: CASSVDLGDNEKLFF. CDR3 sequence (DNA): TGTGCCAGCAGCGTAGATCTAGGGGATAATGAAAAACTGTTTTTT.

The V call is TRBV6-5, the J call TRBJ1-2, with 8 positions matching TRBD1. Trimming at V came to 2 bases and at J to 4 bases, leaving 3 bases not matched to a gene. The CDR3 runs 14 residues. The V gene's germline CDR1 is MNHEY and CDR2 SVGAGI. CDR3 in amino acids: CASSYRQGRYGYTF. The CDR3 DNA sequence: TGTGCCAGCAGTTACCGACAGGGGCGCTATGGCTACACCTTC.

The rearrangement links TRBV4-2 to TRBJ1-3, with 7 positions matching TRBD1. The germline V gene encodes CDR1 LGHNA and CDR2 YNFKEQ. The CDR3 totals 16 residues. The J segment lost 4 bases and the V segment lost 5 bases, leaving 11 bases of the junction unmatched. The CDR3 protein is CASSTQPQGVGNTIYF. In DNA, the CDR3 is TGTGCCAGCAGCACCCAGCCGCAGGGGGTAGGAAACACCATATATTTT.

The chain employs TRBV5-1 and TRBJ2-3, with 7 bases aligning to TRBD2. Germline assignment: CDR1 SGHRS and CDR2 YFSETQ. Losses at the gene ends were 4 bases for V and 0 bases for J; bases not matched to a gene: 8. The CDR3 has 16 residues. The CDR3 loop reads CASSPTAGVSTDTQYF. As DNA, the CDR3 is TGCGCCAGCAGCCCGACCGCGGGAGTCAGCACAGATACGCAGTATTTT.

The chain recombines TRBV10-3 with TRBJ2-5; possible D gene TRBD1, 7 bases. Germline-derived CDR1 and CDR2 are ENHRY and SYGVKD. Trimming shortened V by 7 bases and J by 5 bases, and 14 bases separated the two germline ends. CDR3 length: 13 residues. The CDR3 sequence is CAITQGGGETQYF. CDR3 in DNA: TGTGCCATCACGCAGGGGGGCGGTGAGACCCAGTACTTC.

The chain uses TRBV5-4 and TRBJ1-2, with D perhaps matching TRBD1 (5 bases). This CDR3 spans 12 amino acids. Trimming shortened V by 7 bases and J by 7 bases, and 14 bases separated the two germline ends. Germline V gene lookup returns CDR1 SGHNT and CDR2 YYREEE (reference sequence). The CDR3 DNA is TGTGCCAGCCAGGGCCTTAGGGGTGGCTACACCTTC. Translated, it gives CASQGLRGGYTF.

The chain employs TRBV7-2 and TRBJ2-5; maybe TRBD1 (5 bases). The germline V and J ends were trimmed by 5 bases and 0 bases, with 10 bases remaining between them. The germline CDR1 and CDR2 sequences are SGHTA and FQGNSA. The CDR3 totals 14 residues. The CDR3 loop reads CASSQGQDQETQYF. CDR3 nucleotide sequence: TGTGCCAGCAGCCAAGGACAAGACCAAGAGACCCAGTACTTC.

The chain employs TRBV6-5 and TRBJ2-2; a weak D match, TRBD2 (5 bases). Deletions cut 1 base from V and 0 bases from J, with 9 bases between. The length of the CDR3 is 16 residues. The V gene's germline CDR1 is MNHEY and CDR2 SVGAGI. The CDR3 reads CASSYFTGTNTGELFF. Written as DNA, the CDR3 is TGTGCCAGCAGTTACTTTACGGGGACGAACACCGGGGAGCTGTTTTTT.

On this clone itself: Other DNA sequences of this sample code for an identical CDR3. This rearrangement joins TRBV28 to TRBJ2-3; D is undetermined. Trimming left V 3 bases short and J 6 bases short, with 7 bases between. The CDR3 runs to 12 residues. From germline, CDR1 is MDHEN and CDR2 SYDVKM. CDR3 nucleotide sequence: TGTGCCAGCAGTTTTGTGTCGGATACGCAGTATTTT. This sequence encodes CASSFVSDTQYF. Variable domain in full (rest from reference TRBV28 and TRBJ2-3): DVKVTQSSRYLVKRTGEKVFLECVQDMDHENMFWYRQDPGLGLRLIYFSYDVKMKEKGDIPEGYSVSREKKERFSLILESASTNQTSMYLCASSFVSDTQYFGPGTRLTVL.

To note about this clone: Other DNA sequences in this sample translate to the same CDR3. The chain is built from TRBV18 and TRBJ2-2; D not certain. The CDR3 runs to 14 residues. The germline CDR1 and CDR2 sequences are KGHSH and LQKENI. V lost 3 bases to trimming and J lost 2 bases, with 7 bases between them. The CDR3 DNA sequence: TGTGCCAGCTCACCTACAGCAAACACCGGGGAGCTGTTTTTT. Translated, it gives CASSPTANTGELFF. Using reference TRBV18 and TRBJ2-2 for the parts outside the CDR3, the full variable domain is NAGVMQNPRHLVRRRGQEARLRCSPMKGHSHVYWYRQLPEEGLKFMVYLQKENIIDESGMPKERFSAEFPKEGPSILRIQQVVRGDSAAYFCASSPTANTGELFFGEGSRLTVL.

This clone has just one count. V and J are TRBV29-1 and TRBJ2-2; D possibly corresponds to TRBD2 (5 bases). CDR1 and CDR2 (germline): SQVTM, ANQGSEA. The V end lost 8 bases, the J end lost 1 base, and 11 bases lay between the germline ends. This CDR3 is built from 13 residues. The CDR3 nucleotides are TGCAGCTCCCGGGGAAGGAACACCGGGGAGCTGTTTTTT. It specifies CSSRGRNTGELFF.

The chain has TRBV5-8 and TRBJ2-3, with D unclear. The CDR3 runs 15 residues. V lost 0 bases to trimming and J lost 3 bases, with 11 bases between them. Germline loops: CDR1 SGHTS, CDR2 YDEGEE. CDR3: CASSLGDLRTDTQYF. DNA of the CDR3: TGTGCCAGCAGCTTGGGGGATTTAAGGACAGATACGCAGTATTTT.